Listed here are 32 T cell receptor beta chains from one sample, sequenced in a study of blood T cell repertoires in COVID-19. Generated by immunoSEQ multiplex PCR, the TCRdb table keeps only in-frame clones and is missing some. The sample lists 120,000 to 150,000 clones; about 79% were seen once. Sequencing used peripheral blood. These receptors came from a woman aged 45-59 years in a cohort sampled during active or convalescent COVID-19.

The chain carries TRBV6-1 and TRBJ1-5; weak D call: TRBD1 (6 bases). The germline V gene encodes CDR1 MNHNS and CDR2 SASEGT. CDR3 length: 13 amino acids. V was trimmed by 2 bases and J by 10 bases, leaving 12 bases between them. The CDR3 DNA reads as TGTGCCAGCAGTGAATTGGGGGGGACACCCCAGCATTTT. Translated: CASSELGGTPQHF.

This rearrangement joins TRBV15 to TRBJ1-4; 7 nucleotides agree with TRBD1. Trimming cost V 6 bases and J 6 bases; bases outside gene matches: 7. The CDR3 contains 14 residues. Germline V gene lookup returns CDR1 LNHNV and CDR2 YYDKDF (reference sequence). CDR3 nucleotides: TGTGCCACCAGACCGGGACAGACATATGAAAAACTGTTTTTT. This translates into CATRPGQTYEKLFF.

J is TRBJ1-5 and V is TRBV7-9; no firm D call. Germline V gene sequence: CDR1 SEHNR, CDR2 FQNEAQ (reference sequence). The CDR3 is 13 residues long. V was trimmed by 7 bases and J by 5 bases, leaving 12 bases between them. The CDR3 loop is CASTSSLYQPQHF. CDR3 coding DNA: TGTGCCAGCACCTCGAGCCTATATCAGCCCCAGCATTTT.

The genes are TRBV14 and TRBJ2-2; TRBD1 matches 8 bases. With V trimmed by 3 bases and J by 3 bases, 0 bases remained unmatched. Germline-derived CDR1 and CDR2 are SGHDN and FVKESK. The CDR3 totals 14 residues. CDR3 bases: TGTGCCAGCAGCCAGACAGGGGACACCGGGGAGCTGTTTTTT. As protein: CASSQTGDTGELFF.

This clone was counted between two and nine times. This chain uses TRBV19 with TRBJ1-5; D ambiguous. This CDR3 is 15 amino acids long. Trimming took off 10 bases at V and 0 bases at J, with 16 bases between the two ends. Per germline, CDR1 LNHDA and CDR2 SQIVND (reference sequence). The CDR3 loop reads CATESRFLSNQPQHF. CDR3 DNA sequence: TGTGCCACTGAAAGCAGGTTTCTTAGCAATCAGCCCCAGCATTTT.

In its sample, this clone was seen a few times. The rearrangement joins TRBV25-1 to TRBJ1-6; 9 nucleotides align to TRBD1. CDR3 size: 17 residues. J gave up 0 bases and V 8 bases, and 8 bases lay outside the gene matches. The germline gives CDR1 MGHDK, CDR2 SYGVNS. The CDR3 region is CASAKTGGGSYNSPLHF. The CDR3 DNA sequence: TGTGCCAGCGCTAAAACAGGGGGCGGCTCCTATAATTCACCCCTCCACTTT.

The J gene is TRBJ2-7, the V gene TRBV5-1; TRBD2 matches 9 bases. The CDR3 loop spans 15 amino acids. The ends lost 0 bases at V and 4 bases at J; junction bases unmatched: 5. CDR1 SGHRS and CDR2 YFSETQ come from the germline V gene. CDR3 in DNA: TGCGCCAGCAGCTTGGTTGTTAGCGGGGGATACGAGCAGTACTTC. This encodes CASSLVVSGGYEQYF.

The V and J genes are TRBV18 and TRBJ1-5, with D maybe TRBD1 (5 bases). V lost 6 bases, J lost 0 bases, and 12 bases lay in between. The CDR3 totals 15 residues. The V gene's germline CDR1 is KGHSH and CDR2 LQKENI. CDR3 protein: CASSAGVHSNQPQHF. CDR3 DNA: TGTGCCAGCTCCGCGGGGGTTCATAGCAATCAGCCCCAGCATTTT.

The chain employs TRBV24-1 and TRBJ2-1, with D tentatively TRBD2 (6 bases). The V and J ends lost 7 bases and 5 bases respectively, with 29 bases between them. The CDR3 spans 19 residues. Germline-derived CDR1 and CDR2 are KGHDR and SFDVKD. CDR3: CATRGGLSIPGIKNNEQFF. CDR3 in DNA: TGTGCCACCAGGGGGGGTCTCTCTATTCCGGGGATAAAAAACAATGAGCAGTTCTTC.

Details on this clone: A much larger clone differs from this one at a single base, so this may be a read error. The gene calls are TRBV5-8 and TRBJ2-1; D gene unclear. Germline V CDR1 and CDR2: SGHTS, YDEGEE. This CDR3 is 11 amino acids long. V dropped 5 bases and J dropped 4 bases, with 4 bases sitting between them. The CDR3 protein is CASRQYNEQFF. The CDR3 DNA follows: TGTGCCAGCAGACAGTACAATGAGCAGTTCTTC. Filled out from reference TRBV5-8 and TRBJ2-1, the complete variable domain reads EAGVTQSPTHLIKTRGQQATLRCSPISGHTSVYWYQQALGLGLQFLLWYDEGEERNRGNFPPRFSGRQFPNYSSELNVNALELEDSALYLCASRQYNEQFFGPGTRLTVL.

This chain uses TRBV2 with TRBJ2-5; possible D gene TRBD1, 5 bases. The CDR3 consists of 14 residues. V lost 5 bases and J 7 bases, leaving 17 bases between the germline ends. Germline loops: CDR1 SNHLY, CDR2 FYNNEI. As DNA, the CDR3 is TGTGCCAGCAGTATCCTTCAGGGCGATGTGACCCAGTACTTC. As protein: CASSILQGDVTQYF.

The chain joins TRBV4-3 to TRBJ2-3; tentatively, D is TRBD2 (6 bases). Germline values: CDR1 LGHNA, CDR2 YSLEER. The CDR3 covers 14 residues. V was pared by 3 bases and J by 4 bases, with 11 bases between. The CDR3 DNA reads as TGCGCCAGCAGCCAGAGCCGGGACTCAGATACGCAGTATTTT. Its protein is CASSQSRDSDTQYF.

Comment on this clone: Other DNA sequences within the sample encode an identical CDR3. The chain combines TRBV27 with TRBJ1-2; D not resolved. Trimming stripped 6 bases from V and 0 bases from J, with 8 bases between. The germline gives CDR1 MNHEY, CDR2 SMNVEV (reference sequence). The length of the CDR3 is 13 residues. CDR3: CASSPTTNYGYTF. CDR3 bases: TGTGCCAGCAGCCCAACAACTAACTATGGCTACACCTTC.

The genes are TRBV7-3 and TRBJ2-1, with 9 bases identical to TRBD2. The junction had 4 bases not matched to a gene; V was cut back by 2 bases and J by 5 bases. Germline values: CDR1 SGHTA, CDR2 FQGTGA. The CDR3 runs 15 residues. DNA of the CDR3: TGTGCCAGCAGCTTAGCTAGCGGGATGCACAATGAGCAGTTCTTC. This gives the protein CASSLASGMHNEQFF.

The chain combines TRBV19 with TRBJ1-1, with TRBD1 matching 8 bases. CDR3 length: 14 residues. The germline V gene encodes CDR1 LNHDA and CDR2 SQIVND (reference sequence). The V segment lost 2 bases and the J segment 5 bases; nucleotides outside the gene matches: 4. The CDR3 loop is CASSIQGASTEAFF. CDR3 in DNA: TGTGCCAGTAGTATACAGGGGGCTAGTACTGAAGCTTTCTTT.

This chain links TRBV2 with TRBJ2-2; D perhaps matches TRBD2 (5 bases). The CDR3 has 15 residues. Between the trimmed V and J ends, which lost 10 bases and 0 bases, there was a span of 15 bases. Germline V gene data show CDR1 as SNHLY and CDR2 as FYNNEI. CDR3 sequence: CAILQSGPNTGELFF. As DNA, the CDR3 is TGTGCCATCCTACAAAGCGGCCCGAACACCGGGGAGCTGTTTTTT.

This chain connects TRBV24-1 to TRBJ2-2, with D tentatively TRBD2 (5 bases). Looked up from germline, CDR1 is KGHDR and CDR2 is SFDVKD. This CDR3 is built from 14 residues. Trimming removed 8 bases at V and 1 base at J, with 10 bases between. CDR3 coding DNA: TGTGCCACCAATCCAGGACTGAACACCGGGGAGCTGTTTTTT. Protein sequence: CATNPGLNTGELFF.

The V and J genes are TRBV29-1 and TRBJ2-5; D call uncertain. In germline, CDR1 is SQVTM, CDR2 ANQGSEA. There are 13 residues in the CDR3. V lost 3 bases, J lost 4 bases, and 12 bases lay in between. The CDR3 DNA reads as TGCAGCGTTGAGGAGACTGGCCCAGAGACCCAGTACTTC. Translated, it gives CSVEETGPETQYF. The variable domain in full, with the rest retrieved from reference TRBV29-1 and TRBJ2-5, is SAVISQKPSRDICQRGTSLTIQCQVDSQVTMMFWYRQQPGQSLTLIATANQGSEATYESGFVIDKFPISRPNLTFSTLTVSNMSPEDSSIYLCSVEETGPETQYFGPGTRLLVL.

The J gene is TRBJ1-4, the V gene TRBV7-2; 9 nucleotides line up with TRBD1. Germline V lookup: CDR1 SGHTA, CDR2 FQGNSA. The CDR3 is made up of 14 amino acids. V dropped 6 bases and J dropped 10; count of bases not matched to a gene: 9. The CDR3, as DNA: TGTGCCAGCAGTTCCCGGACAGGGGAGGGAAAACTGTTTTTT. Its protein product is CASSSRTGEGKLFF.

The V and J genes are TRBV5-6 and TRBJ1-2; 10 bases line up with TRBD1. The V and J ends lost 4 bases and 7 bases, in that order; junction bases with no gene match: 10. The CDR3 length is 15 residues. CDR1 and CDR2 from the germline V gene are SGHDT and YYEEEE. CDR3 nucleotides: TGTGCCAGCAGCCCTCGGGACAGGGGATTTGGTGGCTACACCTTC. Protein product: CASSPRDRGFGGYTF.

The chain recombines TRBV4-1 with TRBJ1-1, with 8 bases matching TRBD1. Per germline, CDR1 MGHRA and CDR2 YSYEKL. Trimming removed 1 base from V and 5 bases from J; junction bases left unmatched: 0. This CDR3 contains 13 residues. For the CDR3, the DNA is TGCGCCAGCAGCCAAGGGACAGGGACTGAAGCTTTCTTT. Translation: CASSQGTGTEAFF.

This clone was found once. V is TRBV6-2 or TRBV6-3 and J is TRBJ2-1, with D unclear. V was trimmed by 0 bases and J by 6 bases, leaving 12 bases between them. There are 15 residues in the CDR3. CDR1 MNHEY and CDR2 SVGEGT come from the germline V gene. The CDR3 spells CASSYSLGSLNEQFF. The CDR3 nucleotides are TGTGCCAGCAGTTACTCCCTAGGTAGCCTCAATGAGCAGTTCTTC.

The chain joins TRBV10-2 to TRBJ2-7; possible D gene TRBD2, 5 bases. CDR3 length: 14 amino acids. Trimming cost V 4 bases and J 2 bases, with 12 bases left between them. The germline V gene encodes CDR1 WSHSY and CDR2 SAAADI. The CDR3 loop is CASSGGQLPYEQYF. The CDR3, as DNA: TGCGCCAGCAGTGGAGGGCAGTTACCCTACGAGCAGTACTTC.

This clone was counted between two and nine times. J is TRBJ2-3 and V is TRBV19; no definite D call. The CDR3 extends over 14 amino acids. V was clipped by 1 base and J by 3 bases, with 8 bases between them. Germline V CDR1 and CDR2: LNHDA, SQIVND (reference sequence). The CDR3 here is CASSIVGRTDTQYF. In nucleotides, the CDR3 is TGTGCCAGTAGTATAGTTGGCAGAACAGATACGCAGTATTTT.

This sequence joins TRBV15 and TRBJ1-2; no definite D call. Germline-derived CDR1 and CDR2 are LNHNV and YYDKDF (reference sequence). The CDR3 has 15 amino acids. Trimming cost V 0 bases and J 3 bases, with 11 bases left between them. The CDR3 DNA follows: TGTGCCACCAGCAGAGATCAGGCAGGCCACTATGGCTACACCTTC. It specifies CATSRDQAGHYGYTF.

CDR3 sequence reads: CASSRDSTYNEQFF. CDR3 bases: TGTGCCAGCAGCCGCGATTCGACCTACAATGAGCAGTTCTTC. The chain combines TRBV7-3 with TRBJ2-1; D ambiguous. This CDR3 is 14 amino acids long. V was shortened by 5 bases and J by 2 bases, with 10 bases between the two germline ends. Germline V gene sequence: CDR1 SGHTA, CDR2 FQGTGA.

The chain employs TRBV9 and TRBJ1-2, with D hard to call. The V end was cut by 0 bases, the J end by 4 bases, with 7 bases between. Germline V gene sequence: CDR1 SGDLS, CDR2 YYNGEE. The CDR3 spans 13 residues. The CDR3 DNA reads TGTGCCAGCAGCGTAGAGGCAGGCTATGGCTACACCTTC. This codes for CASSVEAGYGYTF.

This clone was detected a few times. The V gene is TRBV3-1 (or the pseudogene TRBV3-2), the J gene TRBJ1-1; weak D call: TRBD1 (5 bases). V was clipped by 0 bases and J by 10 bases, with 15 bases between them. The CDR3 consists of 14 residues. Germline loops: CDR1 LGHDT, CDR2 YNNKEL (reference sequence). CDR3: CASSQDGLDTGAFF. CDR3 coding DNA: TGTGCCAGCAGCCAAGATGGTTTGGACACCGGAGCTTTCTTT.

The rearrangement joins TRBV12-3 or TRBV12-4 to TRBJ1-2; D unresolved. Trimming pared 7 bases from V and 5 bases from J, leaving 14 bases between. This CDR3 is built from 13 residues. CDR3 residues: CASTTTNRYGYTF. The CDR3 region has the DNA TGTGCCAGCACCACGACGAACAGATATGGCTACACCTTC.

The chain employs TRBV12-3 or TRBV12-4 and TRBJ1-2; no reliable D call. Trimming removed 3 bases from V and 8 bases from J, with 13 bases in between. This CDR3 has 13 amino acids. This CDR3 is CASSLRRGSGYTF. CDR3 sequence (DNA): TGTGCCAGCAGTTTGCGGCGGGGATCGGGCTACACCTTC.

In its sample, this clone was seen once. No conserved phenylalanine or tryptophan ends this CDR3, so it is likely a read error. The DNA is omitted, as the CDR3 cannot be located on it reliably, and the CDR3 follows TCRdb's listing. The chain is built from TRBV6-1 and TRBJ2-7; the table's D call, TRBD1, was not checked against the DNA. In germline, CDR1 is MNHNS, CDR2 SASEGT. Both ends counted, the CDR3 spans 12 residues. The chain's CDR3 is CASSEGRYRELS.

This rearrangement joins TRBV11-2 to TRBJ1-1, with unresolved D. Trimming took 5 bases from V and 7 from J, leaving 11 bases between them. The CDR3 extends over 12 amino acids. CDR1 SGHAT and CDR2 FQNNGV come from the germline V gene. The CDR3: CASSPARLEAFF. CDR3 nucleotide sequence: TGTGCCAGCAGCCCGGCCAGGCTTGAAGCTTTCTTT.